The T cell receptor (beta chain) described here comes from a study of blood T cell repertoires in COVID-19. In the study overall: The samples span acute and convalescent COVID-19 from the United States, Italy and Spain. From T cells, B-cell-depleted T cells, or PBMCs came the material, which was cDNA or gDNA.

As processed by the authors: The assay estimated nucleated cells by amplifying reference gene primers. TCRdb's copy holds only in-frame clones and misses some; the assay was immunoSEQ multiplex PCR. D and trimming come from the DNA, and the V and J calls and clone size come from that table. Seen here are roughly 200,000 clones, 80% to 90% observed once, and the top ten hold about 3.8%. V dropped 4 bases and J dropped 2 bases, with 30 bases sitting between them. The length of the CDR3 is 20 residues. The V gene's germline CDR1 is SGHVS and CDR2 FQNEAQ. Donors were grouped by their self-reported clinical history.

This chain links TRBV7-8 with TRBJ2-7, with D unclear. Sequences were obtained from PBMCs or T cells enriched from blood (not recorded which). The receptor comes from a woman in her thirties or forties with acute COVID-19. The CDR3 is CASSYRGGYRPIPSAYEQYF. In DNA form, the CDR3 reads TGTGCCAGCAGCTACCGAGGCGGCTACCGTCCTATCCCCTCAGCCTACGAGCAGTACTTC. Full variable domain (outside the CDR3, taken from reference TRBV7-8 and TRBJ2-7): GAGVSQSPRYKVAKRGQDVALRCDPISGHVSLFWYQQALGQGPEFLTYFQNEAQLDKSGLPSDRFFAERPEGSVSTLKIQRTQQEDSAVYLCASSYRGGYRPIPSAYEQYFGPGTRLTVT.